This T cell receptor beta chain was found in a study of T cell responses to AZD1222 COVID-19 vaccine. Measured with immunoSEQ multiplex PCR; TCRdb has only the in-frame clones, and not every one. The sample records roughly 99,000 clones, 75% to 95% being singletons. The germline V gene encodes CDR1 DFQATT and CDR2 SNEGSKA (reference sequence). The length of the CDR3 is 11 residues. Between the trimmed V and J ends, which lost 4 bases and 7 bases, there was a span of 8 bases. The specimen was peripheral blood, collected 28 days after the second AZD1222 dose. J is TRBJ2-1 and V is TRBV20-1, with D perhaps matching TRBD2 (5 bases). The sequence derives from an adult who received the AZD1222 COVID-19 vaccine. CDR3 residues: CSAIRRNEQFF. The CDR3 DNA sequence: TGCAGTGCTATACGGAGGAATGAGCAGTTCTTC.